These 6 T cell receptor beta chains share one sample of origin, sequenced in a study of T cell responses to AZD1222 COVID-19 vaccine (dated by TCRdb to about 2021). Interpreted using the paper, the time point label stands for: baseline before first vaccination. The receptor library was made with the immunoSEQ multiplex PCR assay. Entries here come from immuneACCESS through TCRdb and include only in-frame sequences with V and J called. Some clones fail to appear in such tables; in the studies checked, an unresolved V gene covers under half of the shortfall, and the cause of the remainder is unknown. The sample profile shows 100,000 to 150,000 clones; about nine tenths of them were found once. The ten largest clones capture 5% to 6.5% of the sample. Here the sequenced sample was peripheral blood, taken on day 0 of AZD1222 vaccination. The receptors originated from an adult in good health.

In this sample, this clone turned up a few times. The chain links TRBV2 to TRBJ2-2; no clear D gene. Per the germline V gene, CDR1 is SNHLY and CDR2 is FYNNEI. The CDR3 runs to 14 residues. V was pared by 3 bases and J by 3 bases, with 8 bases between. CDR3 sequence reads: CASSDARYTGELFF. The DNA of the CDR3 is TGTGCCAGCAGTGATGCCCGTTACACCGGGGAGCTGTTTTTT.

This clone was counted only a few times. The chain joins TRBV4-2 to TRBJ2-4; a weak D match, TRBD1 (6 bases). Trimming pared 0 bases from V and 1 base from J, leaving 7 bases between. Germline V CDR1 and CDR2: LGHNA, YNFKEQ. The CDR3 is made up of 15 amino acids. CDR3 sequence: CASSQETGAKNIQYF. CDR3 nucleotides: TGTGCCAGCAGCCAAGAAACAGGGGCCAAAAACATTCAGTACTTC.

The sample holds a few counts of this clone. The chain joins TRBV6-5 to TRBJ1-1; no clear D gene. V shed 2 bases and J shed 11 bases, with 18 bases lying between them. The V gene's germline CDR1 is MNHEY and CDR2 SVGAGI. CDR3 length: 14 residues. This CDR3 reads CASSYDANSPGAFF. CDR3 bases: TGTGCCAGCAGTTACGACGCTAACAGCCCGGGGGCTTTCTTT.

CDR3 DNA: TGCAGCACCGCGGACAGGGTGACTGAAGCTTTCTTT. Translation gives CSTADRVTEAFF. This chain uses TRBV29-1 with TRBJ1-1, with 8 bases aligning to TRBD1. Trimming cost V 8 bases and J 5 bases; bases outside gene matches: 7. Per germline, CDR1 SQVTM and CDR2 ANQGSEA. The CDR3 loop spans 12 amino acids.

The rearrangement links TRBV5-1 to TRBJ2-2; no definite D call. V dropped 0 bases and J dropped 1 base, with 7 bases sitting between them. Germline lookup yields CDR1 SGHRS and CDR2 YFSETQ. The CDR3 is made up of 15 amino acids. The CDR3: CASSLGRQNTGELFF. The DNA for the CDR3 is TGCGCCAGCAGCTTGGGCCGACAGAACACCGGGGAGCTGTTTTTT. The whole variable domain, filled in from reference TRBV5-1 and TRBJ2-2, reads KAGVTQTPRYLIKTRGQQVTLSCSPISGHRSVSWYQQTPGQGLQFLFEYFSETQRNKGNFPGRFSGRQFSNSRSEMNVSTLELGDSALYLCASSLGRQNTGELFFGEGSRLTVL.

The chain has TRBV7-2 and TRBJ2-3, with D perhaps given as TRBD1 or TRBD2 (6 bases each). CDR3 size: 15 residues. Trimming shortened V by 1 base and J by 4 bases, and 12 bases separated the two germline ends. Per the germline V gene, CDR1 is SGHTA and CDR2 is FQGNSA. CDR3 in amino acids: CASSLDGGRPDTQYF. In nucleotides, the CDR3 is TGTGCCAGCAGCTTAGATGGGGGGCGCCCAGATACGCAGTATTTT.